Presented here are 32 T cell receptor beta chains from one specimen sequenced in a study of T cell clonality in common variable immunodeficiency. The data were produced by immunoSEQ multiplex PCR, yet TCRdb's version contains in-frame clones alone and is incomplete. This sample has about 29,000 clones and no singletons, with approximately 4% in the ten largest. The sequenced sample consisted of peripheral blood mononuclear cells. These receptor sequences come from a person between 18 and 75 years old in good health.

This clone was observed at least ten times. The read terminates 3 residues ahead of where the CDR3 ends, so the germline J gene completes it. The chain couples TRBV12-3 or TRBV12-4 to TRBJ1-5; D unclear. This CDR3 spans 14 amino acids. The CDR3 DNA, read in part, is TGTGCCAGCAGCCGCCCATCCTCAGTACGTCCC. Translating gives CASSRPSSVRP. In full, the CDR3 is CASSRPSSVRPQHF.

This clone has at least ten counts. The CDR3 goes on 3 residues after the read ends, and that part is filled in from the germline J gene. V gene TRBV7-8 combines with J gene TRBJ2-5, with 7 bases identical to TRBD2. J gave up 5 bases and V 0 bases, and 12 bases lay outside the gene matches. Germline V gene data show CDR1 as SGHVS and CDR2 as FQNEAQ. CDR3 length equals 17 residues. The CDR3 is CASSLAGGGSFRETQYF. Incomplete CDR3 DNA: TGTGCCAGCAGCTTAGCCGGCGGGGGTTCCTTTCGGGAGACC.

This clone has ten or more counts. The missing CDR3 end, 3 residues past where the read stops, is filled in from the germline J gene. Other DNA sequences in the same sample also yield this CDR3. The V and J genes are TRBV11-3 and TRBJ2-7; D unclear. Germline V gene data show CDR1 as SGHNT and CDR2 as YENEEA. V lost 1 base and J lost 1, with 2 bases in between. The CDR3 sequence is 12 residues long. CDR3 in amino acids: CASSLASYEQYF. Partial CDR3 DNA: TGTGCCAGCAGCTTAGCTTCCTACGAG.

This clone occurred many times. This chain's CDR3 is CASSPQGIATEAFF. The covered CDR3 bases are TGTGCCAGCAGTCCGCAGGGGATTGCCACTGAA. This sequence joins TRBV2 and TRBJ1-1; tentatively, D is TRBD1 (6 bases). The read ends 3 residues shy of where the CDR3 ends; the end is completed using the germline J gene. The CDR3 spans 14 residues. The germline V gene has CDR1 SNHLY and CDR2 FYNNEI. The V end was cut by 5 bases, the J end by 4 bases, with 14 bases between.

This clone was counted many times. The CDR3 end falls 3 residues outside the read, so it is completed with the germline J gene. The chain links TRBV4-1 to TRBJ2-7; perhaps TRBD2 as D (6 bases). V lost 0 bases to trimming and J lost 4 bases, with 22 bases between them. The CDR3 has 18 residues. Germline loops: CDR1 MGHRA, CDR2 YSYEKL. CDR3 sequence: CASSQDSARSSGAYEQYF. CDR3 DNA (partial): TGCGCCAGCAGCCAAGATTCCGCGCGGAGTAGCGGCGCTTACGAG.

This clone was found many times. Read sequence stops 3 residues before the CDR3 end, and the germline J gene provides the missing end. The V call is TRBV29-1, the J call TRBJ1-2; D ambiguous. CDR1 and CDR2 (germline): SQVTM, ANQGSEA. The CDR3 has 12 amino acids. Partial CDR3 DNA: TGCAGCGTTGAACGGGGAAAGAGGGGC. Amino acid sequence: CSVERGKRG. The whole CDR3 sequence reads CSVERGKRGYTF.

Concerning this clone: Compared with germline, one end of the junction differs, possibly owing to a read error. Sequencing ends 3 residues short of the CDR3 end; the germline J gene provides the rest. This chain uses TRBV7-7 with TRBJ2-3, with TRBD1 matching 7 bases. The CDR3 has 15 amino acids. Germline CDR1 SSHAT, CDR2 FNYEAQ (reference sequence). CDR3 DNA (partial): TGTGCTAGCAGCCTGGGGACAGTCTCCACAGATACG. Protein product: CASSLGTVSTDT. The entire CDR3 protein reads CASSLGTVSTDTQYF.

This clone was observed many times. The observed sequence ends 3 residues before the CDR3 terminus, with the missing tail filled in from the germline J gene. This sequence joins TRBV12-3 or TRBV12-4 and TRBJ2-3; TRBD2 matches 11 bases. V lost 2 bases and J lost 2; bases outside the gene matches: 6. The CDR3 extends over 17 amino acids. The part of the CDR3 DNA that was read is TGTGCCAGCAGTTTATGGGCTAGCGGGAGGACCACAGATACG. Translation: CASSLWASGRTTDT. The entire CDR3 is CASSLWASGRTTDTQYF.

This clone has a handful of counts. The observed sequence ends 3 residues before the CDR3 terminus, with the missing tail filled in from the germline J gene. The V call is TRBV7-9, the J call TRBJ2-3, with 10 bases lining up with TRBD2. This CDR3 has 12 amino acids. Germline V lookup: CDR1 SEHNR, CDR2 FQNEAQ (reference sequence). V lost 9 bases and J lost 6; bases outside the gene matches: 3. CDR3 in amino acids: CASRSGRDTQYF. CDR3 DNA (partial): TGTGCCAGTCGTAGCGGGAGGGATACG.

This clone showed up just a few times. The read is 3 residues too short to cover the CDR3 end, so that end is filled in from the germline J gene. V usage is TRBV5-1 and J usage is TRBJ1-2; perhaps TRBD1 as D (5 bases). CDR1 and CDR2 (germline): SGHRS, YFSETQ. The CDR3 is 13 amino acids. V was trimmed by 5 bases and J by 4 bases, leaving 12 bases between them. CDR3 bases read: TGCGCCAGCAGTTCTGACAGCACCTATGGC. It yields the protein CASSSDSTYG. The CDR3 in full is CASSSDSTYGYTF.

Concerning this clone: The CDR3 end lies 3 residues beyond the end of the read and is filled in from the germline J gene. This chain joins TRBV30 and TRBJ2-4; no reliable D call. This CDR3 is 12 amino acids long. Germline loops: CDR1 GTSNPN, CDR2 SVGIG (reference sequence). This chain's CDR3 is CAWSGDNYGQYF. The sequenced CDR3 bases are TGTGCCTGGAGTGGAGATAACTATGGT.

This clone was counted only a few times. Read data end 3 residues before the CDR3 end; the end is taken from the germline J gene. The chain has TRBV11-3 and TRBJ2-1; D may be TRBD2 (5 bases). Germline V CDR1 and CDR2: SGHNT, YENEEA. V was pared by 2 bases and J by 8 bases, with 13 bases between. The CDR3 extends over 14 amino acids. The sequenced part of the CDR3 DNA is TGTGCCAGCAGCTTATCAGGCCTCGGGGATGAG. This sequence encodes CASSLSGLGDE. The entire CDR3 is CASSLSGLGDEQFF.

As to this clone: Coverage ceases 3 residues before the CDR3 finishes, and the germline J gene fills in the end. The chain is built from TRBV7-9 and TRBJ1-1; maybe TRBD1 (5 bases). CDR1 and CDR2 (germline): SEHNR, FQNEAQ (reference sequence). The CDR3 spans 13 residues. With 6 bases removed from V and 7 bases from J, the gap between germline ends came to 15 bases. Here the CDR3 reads CASRQEDGGEAFF. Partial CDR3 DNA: TGTGCCAGCAGACAAGAGGACGGGGGTGAA.

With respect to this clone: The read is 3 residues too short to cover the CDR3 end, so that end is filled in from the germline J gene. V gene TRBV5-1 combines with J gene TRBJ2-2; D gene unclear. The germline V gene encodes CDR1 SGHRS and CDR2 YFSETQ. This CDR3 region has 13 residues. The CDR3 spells CASSLETQEKLFF. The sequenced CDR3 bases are TGCGCCAGCAGCTTGGAAACCCAGGAAAAG.

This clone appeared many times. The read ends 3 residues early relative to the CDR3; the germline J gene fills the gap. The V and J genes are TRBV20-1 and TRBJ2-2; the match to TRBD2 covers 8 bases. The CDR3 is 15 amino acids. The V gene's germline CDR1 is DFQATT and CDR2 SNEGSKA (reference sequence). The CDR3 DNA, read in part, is TGCAGTGCTAGAGACCCCGGGGGGGGCGAAGAAAAG. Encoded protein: CSARDPGGGEEK. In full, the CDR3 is CSARDPGGGEEKLFF.

CDR3 bases read: TGTGCCAGCTCACCAGGGGGCGGGAAAGTCAACGAC. This gives the protein CASSPGGGKVND. The CDR3, in full, reads CASSPGGGKVNDYTF. V is TRBV18 and J is TRBJ1-2; D possibly corresponds to TRBD1 (6 bases). Coverage ceases 3 residues before the CDR3 finishes, and the germline J gene fills in the end. The CDR3 is made up of 15 amino acids. Germline loops: CDR1 KGHSH, CDR2 LQKENI.

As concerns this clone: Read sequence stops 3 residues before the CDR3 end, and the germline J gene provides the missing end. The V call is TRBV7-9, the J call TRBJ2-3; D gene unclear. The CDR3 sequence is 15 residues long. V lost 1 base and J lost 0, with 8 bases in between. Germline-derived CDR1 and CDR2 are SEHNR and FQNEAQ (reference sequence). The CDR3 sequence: CASSLEPRSTDTQYF. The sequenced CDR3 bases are TGTGCCAGCAGCTTAGAGCCCCGGAGCACAGATACG.

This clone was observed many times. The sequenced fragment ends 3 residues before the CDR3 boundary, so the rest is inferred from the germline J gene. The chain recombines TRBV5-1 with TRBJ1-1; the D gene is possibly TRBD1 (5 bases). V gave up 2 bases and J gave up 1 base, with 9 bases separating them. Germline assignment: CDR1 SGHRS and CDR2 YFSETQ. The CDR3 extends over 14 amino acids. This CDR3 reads CASSFTGRNTEAFF. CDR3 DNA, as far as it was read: TGCGCCAGCAGCTTTACAGGACGGAACACTGAA.

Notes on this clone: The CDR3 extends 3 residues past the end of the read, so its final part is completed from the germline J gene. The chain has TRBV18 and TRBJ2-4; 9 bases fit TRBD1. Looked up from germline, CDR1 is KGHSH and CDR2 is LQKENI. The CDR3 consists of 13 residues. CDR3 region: CASSLRQGDGQYF. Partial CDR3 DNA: TGTGCCAGCTCACTCAGACAGGGGGATGGT. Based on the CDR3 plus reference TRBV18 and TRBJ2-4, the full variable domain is NAGVMQNPRHLVRRRGQEARLRCSPMKGHSHVYWYRQLPEEGLKFMVYLQKENIIDESGMPKERFSAEFPKEGPSILRIQQVVRGDSAAYFCASSLRQGDGQYFGAGTRLSVL.

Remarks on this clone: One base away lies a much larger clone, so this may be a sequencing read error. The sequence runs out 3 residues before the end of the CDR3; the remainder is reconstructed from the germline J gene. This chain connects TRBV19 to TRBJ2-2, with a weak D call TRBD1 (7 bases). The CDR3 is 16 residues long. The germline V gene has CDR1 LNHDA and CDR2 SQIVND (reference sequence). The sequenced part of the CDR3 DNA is TGTGCCAGTAGTTTACAGGGGAGGTCTGGGGCCAACGTG. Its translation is CASSLQGRSGANV. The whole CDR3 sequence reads CASSLQGRSGANVLFF.

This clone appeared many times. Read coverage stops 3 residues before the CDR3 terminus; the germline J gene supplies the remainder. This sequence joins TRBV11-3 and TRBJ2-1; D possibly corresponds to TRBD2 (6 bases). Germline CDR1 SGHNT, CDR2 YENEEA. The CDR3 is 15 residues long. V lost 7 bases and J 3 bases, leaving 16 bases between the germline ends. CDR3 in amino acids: CASTPRERGYNEQFF. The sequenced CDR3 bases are TGTGCCAGCACTCCACGGGAGAGGGGCTACAATGAG.

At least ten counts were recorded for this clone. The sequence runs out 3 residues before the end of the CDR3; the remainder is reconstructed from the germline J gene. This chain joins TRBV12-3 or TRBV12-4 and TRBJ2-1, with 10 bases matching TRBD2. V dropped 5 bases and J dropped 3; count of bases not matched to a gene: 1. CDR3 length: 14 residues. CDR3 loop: CASSGTSVYNEQFF. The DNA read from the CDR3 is TGTGCCAGCAGTGGGACTAGCGTCTACAATGAG.

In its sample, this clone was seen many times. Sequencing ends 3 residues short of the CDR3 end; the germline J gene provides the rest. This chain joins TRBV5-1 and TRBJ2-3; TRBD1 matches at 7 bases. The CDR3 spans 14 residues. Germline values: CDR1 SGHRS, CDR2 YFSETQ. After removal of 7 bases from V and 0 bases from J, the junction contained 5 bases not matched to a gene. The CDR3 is CASFRDSSTDTQYF. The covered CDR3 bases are TGCGCCAGCTTCAGGGACAGTAGCACAGATACG.

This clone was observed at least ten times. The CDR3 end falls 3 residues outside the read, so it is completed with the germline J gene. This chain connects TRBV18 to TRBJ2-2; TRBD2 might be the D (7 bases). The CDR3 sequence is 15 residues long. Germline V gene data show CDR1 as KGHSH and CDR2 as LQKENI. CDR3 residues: CASSPRQGTNEKLFF. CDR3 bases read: TGTGCCAGCTCACCACGGCAGGGGACTAATGAAAAG.

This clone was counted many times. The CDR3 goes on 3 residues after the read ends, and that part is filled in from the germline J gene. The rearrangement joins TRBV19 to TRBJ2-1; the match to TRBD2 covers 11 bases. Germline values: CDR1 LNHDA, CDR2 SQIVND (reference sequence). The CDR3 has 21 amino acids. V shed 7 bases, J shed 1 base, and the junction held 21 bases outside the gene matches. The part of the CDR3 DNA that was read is TGTGCCAGTAAGTCTATTTTTGGGACTAGCGGCACCGATTTATCCTACAATGAG. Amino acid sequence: CASKSIFGTSGTDLSYNE. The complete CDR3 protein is CASKSIFGTSGTDLSYNEQFF.

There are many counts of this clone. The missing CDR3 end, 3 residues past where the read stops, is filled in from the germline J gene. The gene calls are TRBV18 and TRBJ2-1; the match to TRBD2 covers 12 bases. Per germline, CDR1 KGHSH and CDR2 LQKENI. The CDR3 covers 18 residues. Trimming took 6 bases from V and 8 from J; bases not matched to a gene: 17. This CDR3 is CASSHRGSATSGSHEQFF. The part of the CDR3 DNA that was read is TGTGCCAGCTCGCACCGCGGGTCCGCGACTAGCGGGAGTCATGAG. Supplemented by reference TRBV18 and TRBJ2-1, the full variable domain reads NAGVMQNPRHLVRRRGQEARLRCSPMKGHSHVYWYRQLPEEGLKFMVYLQKENIIDESGMPKERFSAEFPKEGPSILRIQQVVRGDSAAYFCASSHRGSATSGSHEQFFGPGTRLTVL.

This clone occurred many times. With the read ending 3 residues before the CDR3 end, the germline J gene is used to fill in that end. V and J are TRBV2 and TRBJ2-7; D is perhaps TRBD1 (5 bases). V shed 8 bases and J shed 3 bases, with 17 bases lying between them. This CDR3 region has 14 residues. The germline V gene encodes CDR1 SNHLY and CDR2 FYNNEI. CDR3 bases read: TGTGCCAGCCGGCGCAGGGTAGGTGTCTACGAG. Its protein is CASRRRVGVYE. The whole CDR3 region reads CASRRRVGVYEQYF.

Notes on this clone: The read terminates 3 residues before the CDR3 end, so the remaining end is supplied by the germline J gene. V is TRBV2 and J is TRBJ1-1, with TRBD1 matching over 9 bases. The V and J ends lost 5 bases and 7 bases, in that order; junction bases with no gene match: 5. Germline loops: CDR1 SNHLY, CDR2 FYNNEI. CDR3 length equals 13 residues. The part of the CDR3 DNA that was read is TGTGCCAGCAGTCTAACAGGGGGCGGTGAA. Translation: CASSLTGGGE. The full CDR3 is CASSLTGGGEAFF.

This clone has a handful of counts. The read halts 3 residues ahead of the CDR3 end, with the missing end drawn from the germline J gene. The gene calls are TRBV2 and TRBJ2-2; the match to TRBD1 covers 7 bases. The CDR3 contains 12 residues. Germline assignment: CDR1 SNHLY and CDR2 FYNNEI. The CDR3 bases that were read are TGTGCCAGCCACCACAGGGGTGAAAAG. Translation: CASHHRGEK. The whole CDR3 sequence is CASHHRGEKLFF.

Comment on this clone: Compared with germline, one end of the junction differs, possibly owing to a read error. CDR3 bases read: TGTGCCAGCAGTCTAGCCTATGAC. Translating it yields CASSLAYD. From start to end, the CDR3 is CASSLAYDYTF. The chain is built from TRBV6-2 or TRBV6-3 and TRBJ1-2; D call uncertain. The read gets to within 3 residues of the CDR3 end, and the germline J gene fills in the rest. The CDR3 sequence is 11 residues long. In germline, CDR1 is MNHEY, CDR2 SVGEGT.

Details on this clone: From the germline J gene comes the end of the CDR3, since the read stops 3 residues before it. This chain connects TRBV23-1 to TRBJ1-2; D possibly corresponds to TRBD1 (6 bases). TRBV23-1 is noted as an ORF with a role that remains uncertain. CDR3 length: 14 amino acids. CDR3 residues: CASSQSYRVYDYTF. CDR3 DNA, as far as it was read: TGCGCCAGCAGTCAATCTTACAGGGTGTACGAC.

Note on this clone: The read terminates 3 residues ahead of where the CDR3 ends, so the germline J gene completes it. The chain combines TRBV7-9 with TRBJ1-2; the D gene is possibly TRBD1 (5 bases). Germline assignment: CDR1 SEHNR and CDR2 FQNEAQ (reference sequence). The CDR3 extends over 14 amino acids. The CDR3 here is CASSRSGTSYDYTF. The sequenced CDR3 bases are TGTGCCAGCAGCCGTAGCGGGACCTCCTACGAC. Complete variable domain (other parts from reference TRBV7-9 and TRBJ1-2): DTGVSQNPRHKITKRGQNVTFRCDPISEHNRLYWYRQTLGQGPEFLTYFQNEAQLEKSRLLSDRFSAERPKGSFSTLEIQRTEQGDSAMYLCASSRSGTSYDYTFGSGTRLTVV.